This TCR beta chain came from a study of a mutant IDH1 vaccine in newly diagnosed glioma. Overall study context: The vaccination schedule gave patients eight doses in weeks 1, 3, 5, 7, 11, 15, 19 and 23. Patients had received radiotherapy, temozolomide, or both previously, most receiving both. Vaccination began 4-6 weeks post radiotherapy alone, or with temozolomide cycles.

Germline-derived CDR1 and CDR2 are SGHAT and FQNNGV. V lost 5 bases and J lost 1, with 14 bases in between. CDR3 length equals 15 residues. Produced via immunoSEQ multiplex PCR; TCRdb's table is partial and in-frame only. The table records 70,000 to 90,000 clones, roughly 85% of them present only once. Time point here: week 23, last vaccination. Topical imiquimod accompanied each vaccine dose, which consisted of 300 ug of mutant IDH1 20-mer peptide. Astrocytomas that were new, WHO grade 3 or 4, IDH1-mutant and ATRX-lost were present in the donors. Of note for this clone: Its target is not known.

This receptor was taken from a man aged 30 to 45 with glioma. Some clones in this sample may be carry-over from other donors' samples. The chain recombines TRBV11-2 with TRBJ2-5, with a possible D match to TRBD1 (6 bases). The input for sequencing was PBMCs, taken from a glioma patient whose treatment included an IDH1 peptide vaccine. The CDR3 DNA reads TGTGCCAGCAGCCCCCAAGGACAGCCCCAAGAGACCCAGTACTTC. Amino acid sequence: CASSPQGQPQETQYF.